This entry describes one T cell receptor beta chain. This record comes from a study of blood T cell repertoires in COVID-19. Study as a whole: The United States, Italy and Spain provided the acute and convalescent COVID-19 samples. T cells, B-cell-depleted T cells, or PBMCs provided the cDNA or gDNA that served as material.

Original processing notes: The assay estimated nucleated cells by amplifying reference gene primers. The repertoire was sequenced with immunoSEQ multiplex PCR; TCRdb's copy has only in-frame clones and lacks some. The V and J calls and clone size are taken from that table; D and trimming were inferred from the DNA. The sample has about 43,000 clones; about four fifths are singletons. The TCR originated in a woman aged 60-75 years with acute or convalescent COVID-19. The source material was peripheral blood.

This CDR3 is CASSLDTLNTEAFF. The DNA of the CDR3 is TGCGCCAGCAGCTTGGACACCTTGAACACTGAAGCTTTCTTT. This chain connects TRBV5-1 to TRBJ1-1; D is ambiguous. The CDR3 has 14 residues. The V gene lost 0 bases and the J gene lost 0 bases, with 6 bases spanning the gap. The germline V gene encodes CDR1 SGHRS and CDR2 YFSETQ.